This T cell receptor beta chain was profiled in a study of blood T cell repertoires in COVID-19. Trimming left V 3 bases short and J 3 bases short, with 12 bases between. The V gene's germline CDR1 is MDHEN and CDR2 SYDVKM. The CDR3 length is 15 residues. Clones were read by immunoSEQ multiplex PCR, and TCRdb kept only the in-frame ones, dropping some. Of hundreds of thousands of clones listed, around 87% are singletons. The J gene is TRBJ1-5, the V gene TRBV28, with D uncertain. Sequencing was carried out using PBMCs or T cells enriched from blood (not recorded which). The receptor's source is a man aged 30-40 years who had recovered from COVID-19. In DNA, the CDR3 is TGTGCCAGCAGTTTTTTGGGAGGAGACAATCAGCCCCAGCATTTT. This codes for CASSFLGGDNQPQHF.